Below are 11 T cell receptor beta chains sequenced from a single sample in a study of memory CD4+ T cells and cytomegalovirus serostatus. The sort gate was single viable CD3+CD4+CD8-CD45RO+ cells for memory CD4+ T cells. Profiled with immunoSEQ multiplex PCR; TCRdb holds only in-frame clones, not every one. The data show about 27,000 clones, with about 76% seen just once and around 1% held by the top ten. The specimen sequenced was memory CD4+ T cells from blood. Receptor source: an adult in good health and CMV-seronegative.

The chain links TRBV9 to TRBJ1-5, with 7 bases matching TRBD1. V shed 2 bases and J 7 bases; nucleotides not matched to a gene: 6. Germline V gives CDR1 SGDLS, CDR2 YYNGEE. The CDR3 totals 14 residues. The CDR3 is CASSVGTAGQPQHF. The CDR3 nucleotides are TGTGCCAGCAGCGTGGGGACAGCCGGGCAGCCCCAGCATTTT. Full variable domain (remainder filled in from reference TRBV9 and TRBJ1-5): DSGVTQTPKHLITATGQRVTLRCSPRSGDLSVYWYQQSLDQGLQFLIQYYNGEERAKGNILERFSAQQFPDLHSELNLSSLELGDSALYFCASSVGTAGQPQHFGDGTRLSIL.

CDR3 sequence reads: CSVTGTEQVMNTEAFF. In nucleotides, the CDR3 is TGCAGCGTGACCGGGACAGAACAAGTTATGAACACTGAAGCTTTCTTT. The chain combines TRBV29-1 with TRBJ1-1; 7 positions match TRBD1. V was pared by 6 bases and J by 0 bases, with 13 bases of the junction left unmatched. The germline V gene has CDR1 SQVTM and CDR2 ANQGSEA. The CDR3 sequence is 16 residues long.

The V gene is TRBV7-6, the J gene TRBJ2-2; D unclear. V lost 2 bases and J lost 0, with 4 bases in between. CDR1 is SGHVS and CDR2 is FNYEAQ in the germline V gene. The CDR3 runs 14 residues. The CDR3 sequence is CASSLTANTGELFF. CDR3 nucleotide sequence: TGTGCCAGCAGCTTAACCGCGAACACCGGGGAGCTGTTTTTT.

The chain is built from TRBV18 and TRBJ1-4; TRBD1 matches 10 bases. The CDR3 has 19 residues. From germline, CDR1 is KGHSH and CDR2 LQKENI. Losses at the gene ends were 2 bases for V and 5 bases for J; bases not matched to a gene: 14. The DNA for the CDR3 is TGTGCCAGCTCACCAACGACGACAGGGGGCGCGGGGTCCAATGAAAAACTGTTTTTT. Its translation: CASSPTTTGGAGSNEKLFF.

The CDR3, as DNA: TGTGCCAGCAGTGAAGGACAGGGCCTCAAAAACATTCAGTACTTC. Encoded protein: CASSEGQGLKNIQYF. V and J are TRBV6-1 and TRBJ2-4; TRBD1 matches at 7 bases. CDR1 MNHNS and CDR2 SASEGT come from the germline V gene. V shed 1 base and J 3 bases; nucleotides not matched to a gene: 3. The CDR3 consists of 15 residues.

This clone was detected a few times. The rearrangement joins TRBV7-2 to TRBJ2-5; D uncertain. Germline CDR1 and CDR2: SGHTA and FQGNSA. V lost 4 bases to trimming and J lost 1 base, with 13 bases between them. The CDR3 runs to 15 residues. The CDR3 spells CASSSIRVFQETQYF. The CDR3 region has the DNA TGTGCCAGCAGCTCCATTCGGGTTTTCCAAGAGACCCAGTACTTC.

V gene TRBV7-8 combines with J gene TRBJ2-7; D remains ambiguous. V lost 5 bases, J lost 0 bases, and 17 bases lay in between. The CDR3 contains 16 residues. Per the germline V gene, CDR1 is SGHVS and CDR2 is FQNEAQ. CDR3 sequence: CASSPYRVGSSYEQYF. In nucleotides, the CDR3 is TGTGCCAGCAGCCCCTATAGGGTCGGAAGCTCCTACGAGCAGTACTTC.

This clone was counted a few times. The chain uses TRBV4-2 and TRBJ1-2, with 9 positions matching TRBD1. Germline V CDR1 and CDR2: LGHNA, YNFKEQ. This CDR3 is 17 amino acids long. J lost 6 bases, V lost 2 bases, and 13 bases had no gene match. DNA of the CDR3: TGTGCCAGCAGCCAACAAGTCGGACAGGGGCGCACGAATGGCTACACCTTC. Translated, it gives CASSQQVGQGRTNGYTF.

The chain carries TRBV7-9 and TRBJ1-1; D may be TRBD1 (5 bases). The germline V and J ends were trimmed by 4 bases and 5 bases, with 17 bases remaining between them. The CDR3 totals 15 residues. The V gene's germline CDR1 is SEHNR and CDR2 FQNEAQ (reference sequence). CDR3 coding DNA: TGTGCCAGCAGCTCGCCAGGGCTTCGGAAGACTGAAGCTTTCTTT. It is translated as CASSSPGLRKTEAFF.

This clone occurred once. The chain is built from TRBV6-5 and TRBJ2-7; TRBD2 matches 8 bases. The CDR3 consists of 14 residues. Germline V gene sequence: CDR1 MNHEY, CDR2 SVGAGI. With 6 bases clipped from V and 7 bases from J, the junction kept 11 bases outside the gene matches. The CDR3 bases are TGTGCCAGCAGGGCTAGCGGGCCTCTTTGGGAGCAGTACTTC. Translating it yields CASRASGPLWEQYF.

This rearrangement joins TRBV5-4 to TRBJ1-2; unclear D gene. Per the germline V gene, CDR1 is SGHNT and CDR2 is YYREEE (reference sequence). Between the trimmed V and J ends, which lost 2 bases and 0 bases, there was a span of 8 bases. CDR3 length equals 14 residues. The CDR3 region is CASSFGNSNYGYTF. The CDR3 DNA follows: TGTGCCAGCAGCTTCGGCAATTCTAACTATGGCTACACCTTC.